One sample yielded the 29 T cell receptor beta chains listed below, sequenced in a study of technical replicates of blood from a handful of donors. The protocol was immunoSEQ multiplex PCR, while the TCRdb copy is restricted to in-frame clones and leaves out a portion. The repertoire holds approximately 82,000 clones, with under 95% as singletons. Specimen: T cells isolated from PBMCs. These receptors all stem from a human donor in good health.

V gene TRBV2 combines with J gene TRBJ1-1, with 8 bases lining up with TRBD1. This CDR3 is 13 amino acids long. V shed 11 bases, J shed 3 bases, and the junction held 8 bases outside the gene matches. Looked up from germline, CDR1 is SNHLY and CDR2 is FYNNEI. The CDR3 loop is CAAGGGSYTEAFF. CDR3 in DNA: TGTGCCGCAGGGGGCGGCTCCTACACTGAAGCTTTCTTT.

V is TRBV2 and J is TRBJ1-1, with TRBD1 identical over 8 bases. V shed 6 bases, J shed 2 bases, and the junction held 8 bases outside the gene matches. Germline V gives CDR1 SNHLY, CDR2 FYNNEI. This CDR3 has 15 residues. CDR3 bases: TGTGCCAGCAGGCCGGACAGGGTACGAAACACTGAAGCTTTCTTT. Translation: CASRPDRVRNTEAFF.

The chain combines TRBV6-1 with TRBJ2-2, with 7 bases lining up with TRBD2. In germline, CDR1 is MNHNS, CDR2 SASEGT. V trimming: 3 bases; J trimming: 0 bases; junction bases outside the gene matches: 10. CDR3 size: 18 residues. The CDR3 nucleotides read TGTGCCAGCAGTGACGAGGAGTTAAGCGGGGCGAACACCGGGGAGCTGTTTTTT. Residues: CASSDEELSGANTGELFF.

This rearrangement joins TRBV5-1 to TRBJ2-2; TRBD2 agrees at 7 bases. CDR1 is SGHRS and CDR2 is YFSETQ in the germline V gene. Germline trimming cut 0 bases from V and 1 base from J; bases unmatched to any gene: 0. This CDR3 has 15 amino acids. CDR3 region: CASSLGGGNTGELFF. The CDR3 DNA reads TGCGCCAGCAGCTTGGGCGGGGGGAACACCGGGGAGCTGTTTTTT.

The CDR3 DNA follows: TGTGCCAGCAGCAATCGAAACAGGGGGCCTAACTATGGCTACACCTTC. Amino acids: CASSNRNRGPNYGYTF. The V gene is TRBV6-6, the J gene TRBJ1-2, with 9 nucleotides matching TRBD1. The CDR3 contains 16 residues. Germline V gene data show CDR1 as MNHNY and CDR2 as SVGAGI (reference sequence). V lost 6 bases, J lost 0 bases, and 8 bases stayed unmatched.

The gene calls are TRBV27 and TRBJ2-3; 8 nucleotides line up with TRBD2. This CDR3 has 15 amino acids. Germline V gives CDR1 MNHEY, CDR2 SMNVEV (reference sequence). After removal of 7 bases from V and 6 bases from J, the junction contained 12 bases not matched to a gene. CDR3 DNA: TGTGCCAGCACCCCGGCAAGCGGGAGCCGTGATACGCAGTATTTT. Amino acids: CASTPASGSRDTQYF.

This clone appeared once. This chain connects TRBV5-1 to TRBJ2-7; 9 nucleotides align to TRBD1. V was clipped by 4 bases and J by 5 bases; unmatched bases: 7. Germline CDR1 SGHRS, CDR2 YFSETQ. CDR3 length: 14 residues. CDR3 region: CASSLGGQGDEQYF. The CDR3 DNA follows: TGCGCCAGCAGCCTCGGGGGACAGGGAGACGAGCAGTACTTC.

This sequence joins TRBV4-1 and TRBJ2-1; TRBD2 matches at 11 bases. V lost 3 bases to trimming and J lost 0 bases; unmatched junction nucleotides: 4. CDR1 and CDR2 from the germline V gene are MGHRA and YSYEKL. CDR3 length: 17 residues. CDR3 DNA: TGCGCCAGCAGCCAGCCAGGACTAGCGGGCTCCTACAATGAGCAGTTCTTC. It encodes CASSQPGLAGSYNEQFF.

V usage is TRBV5-1 and J usage is TRBJ2-2, with TRBD1 matching over 8 bases. Per the germline V gene, CDR1 is SGHRS and CDR2 is YFSETQ. This CDR3 has 15 amino acids. With 0 bases clipped from V and 5 bases from J, the junction kept 3 bases outside the gene matches. The CDR3 region has the DNA TGCGCCAGCAGCTTGGCGACAGGGGATACCGGGGAGCTGTTTTTT. This gives the protein CASSLATGDTGELFF.

The chain is built from TRBV18 and TRBJ1-2, with 7 bases identical to TRBD1. Trimming cost V 5 bases and J 13 bases; bases outside gene matches: 16. Germline V lookup: CDR1 KGHSH, CDR2 LQKENI. The length of the CDR3 is 14 residues. The CDR3 DNA is TGTGCCAGCTCAACCACAACAGGGGACGCGGTTAGCACCTTC. As protein: CASSTTTGDAVSTF.

The rearrangement uses TRBV9 and TRBJ2-5, with D tentatively TRBD2 (6 bases). Germline V gene data show CDR1 as SGDLS and CDR2 as YYNGEE. V lost 0 bases and J 2 bases, leaving 11 bases between the germline ends. The CDR3 is made up of 15 amino acids. The CDR3 spells CASSVEAGIQETQYF. The DNA for the CDR3 is TGTGCCAGCAGCGTAGAGGCGGGGATACAAGAGACCCAGTACTTC.

The V gene is TRBV5-1, the J gene TRBJ1-1; the match to TRBD1 covers 7 bases. The CDR3 totals 14 residues. After removal of 0 bases from V and 7 bases from J, the junction contained 6 bases not matched to a gene. Per the germline V gene, CDR1 is SGHRS and CDR2 is YFSETQ. CDR3 protein: CASSLEGTVIEAFF. CDR3 coding DNA: TGCGCCAGCAGCTTGGAAGGGACAGTGATTGAAGCTTTCTTT.

Written as DNA, the CDR3 is TGTGCCAGCAGCTTCGGGGTTGGCTACACCTTC. Encoded protein: CASSFGVGYTF. The chain carries TRBV5-4 and TRBJ1-2, with D hard to call. Trimming removed 2 bases from V and 7 bases from J, with 6 bases in between. The CDR3 has 11 residues. Germline-derived CDR1 and CDR2 are SGHNT and YYREEE (reference sequence).

V is TRBV7-9 and J is TRBJ1-2, with unresolved D. V dropped 7 bases and J dropped 7 bases, with 19 bases sitting between them. The CDR3 sequence is 14 residues long. CDR1 SEHNR and CDR2 FQNEAQ come from the germline V gene (reference sequence). The CDR3 bases are TGTGCCAGCATTGGGAGCAGGATGGCTGGTGGCTACACCTTC. Its translation is CASIGSRMAGGYTF.

This chain joins TRBV4-1 and TRBJ1-1, with D possibly TRBD1 on 6 matching bases. Trimming shortened V by 0 bases and J by 0 bases, and 8 bases separated the two germline ends. CDR1 MGHRA and CDR2 YSYEKL come from the germline V gene. The CDR3 extends over 15 amino acids. The CDR3 loop is CASSQEGQLNTEAFF. CDR3 sequence (DNA): TGCGCCAGCAGCCAAGAGGGACAATTGAACACTGAAGCTTTCTTT.

The V and J genes are TRBV14 and TRBJ2-2, with D unclear. V shed 3 bases and J shed 3 bases, with 8 bases lying between them. Germline V CDR1 and CDR2: SGHDN, FVKESK. This CDR3 spans 14 amino acids. CDR3: CASSQRIDTGELFF. CDR3 nucleotides: TGTGCCAGCAGCCAGCGGATCGACACCGGGGAGCTGTTTTTT.

The J gene is TRBJ2-2, the V gene TRBV9, with TRBD2 matching 7 bases. CDR1 and CDR2 from the germline V gene are SGDLS and YYNGEE. CDR3 size: 16 residues. V shed 0 bases and J 1 base; nucleotides not matched to a gene: 3. The CDR3 nucleotides read TGTGCCAGCAGCGTAGCTAGCGGAAAGAACACCGGGGAGCTGTTTTTT. Translating it yields CASSVASGKNTGELFF.

The chain's CDR3 is CASSSVLAGNQETQYF. The DNA for the CDR3 is TGTGCCAGCAGCTCCGTTCTAGCGGGGAACCAAGAGACCCAGTACTTC. The V call is TRBV13, the J call TRBJ2-5, with 9 bases matching TRBD2. This CDR3 spans 16 amino acids. Trimming removed 4 bases from V and 0 bases from J; junction bases left unmatched: 6. The germline V gene encodes CDR1 PRHDT and CDR2 FYEKMQ (reference sequence).

This chain joins TRBV28 and TRBJ1-1; D not certain. The germline V and J ends were trimmed by 2 bases and 7 bases, with 17 bases remaining between them. Per germline, CDR1 MDHEN and CDR2 SYDVKM. CDR3 length: 15 amino acids. As DNA, the CDR3 is TGTGCCAGCAGTTTACGTGTTGGAGGGCCCTTTGAAGCTTTCTTT. Translated, it gives CASSLRVGGPFEAFF.

The rearrangement links TRBV28 to TRBJ2-1, with D possibly TRBD2 on 6 matching bases. Trimming took 2 bases from V and 3 from J, leaving 20 bases between them. Germline CDR1 and CDR2: MDHEN and SYDVKM. CDR3 length: 18 amino acids. The CDR3 region has the DNA TGTGCCAGCAGTTTAGATTCCGCTGGCGGGGACCACTACAATGAGCAGTTCTTC. Encoded protein: CASSLDSAGGDHYNEQFF. The complete variable domain, with remaining parts taken from reference TRBV28 and TRBJ2-1, reads DVKVTQSSRYLVKRTGEKVFLECVQDMDHENMFWYRQDPGLGLRLIYFSYDVKMKEKGDIPEGYSVSREKKERFSLILESASTNQTSMYLCASSLDSAGGDHYNEQFFGPGTRLTVL.

The rearrangement links TRBV19 to TRBJ1-5; the D gene is possibly TRBD1 (5 bases). Deletions cut 7 bases from V and 8 bases from J, with 15 bases between. The CDR3 consists of 13 residues. Germline V lookup: CDR1 LNHDA, CDR2 SQIVND (reference sequence). CDR3 region: CASTLWGEKPQHF. The CDR3 DNA reads as TGTGCCAGTACCTTATGGGGCGAGAAGCCCCAGCATTTT.

The chain links TRBV7-2 to TRBJ2-1; 7 positions agree with TRBD2. The CDR3 covers 15 residues. Germline V gene sequence: CDR1 SGHTA, CDR2 FQGNSA. The trim removed 2 bases at V and 3 bases at J, leaving 4 bases unmatched. The CDR3 bases are TGTGCCAGCAGCTTAAACTGGGGGGGCTACAATGAGCAGTTCTTC. This translates into CASSLNWGGYNEQFF.

This chain connects TRBV15 to TRBJ2-2; 9 bases fit TRBD2. Losses at the gene ends were 5 bases for V and 9 bases for J; bases not matched to a gene: 10. CDR3 length: 15 residues. The germline V gene encodes CDR1 LNHNV and CDR2 YYDKDF (reference sequence). The CDR3 sequence: CATSLAGSFRRELFF. In nucleotides, the CDR3 is TGTGCCACCAGCCTAGCGGGAAGTTTTCGCCGGGAGCTGTTTTTT.

The J gene is TRBJ2-7, the V gene TRBV6-6, with D possibly being TRBD1 (5 bases). The germline V and J ends were trimmed by 6 bases and 0 bases, with 15 bases remaining between them. The CDR3 extends over 15 amino acids. Germline V gene lookup returns CDR1 MNHNY and CDR2 SVGAGI (reference sequence). The DNA for the CDR3 is TGTGCCAGCAGCGATAGACAGCCTAGCTCCTACGAGCAGTACTTC. Translating gives CASSDRQPSSYEQYF.

V gene TRBV5-1 combines with J gene TRBJ2-1; 11 bases map to TRBD2. The CDR3 runs 16 residues. Germline CDR1 reads SGHRS; CDR2 reads YFSETQ. Trimming cost V 3 bases and J 8 bases; bases outside gene matches: 10. The CDR3 DNA is TGCGCCAGCAGCTCGCAAATAGCGGGAGGGGTCGATGAGCAGTTCTTC. Encoded protein: CASSSQIAGGVDEQFF.

This clone is a singleton in its sample. V gene TRBV9 combines with J gene TRBJ1-1; D is undetermined. The V gene's germline CDR1 is SGDLS and CDR2 YYNGEE. The CDR3 is 18 residues long. V was shortened by 0 bases and J by 8 bases, with 26 bases between the two germline ends. The CDR3 loop reads CASSVESMNSRGSGEAFF. As DNA, the CDR3 is TGTGCCAGCAGCGTAGAAAGTATGAACAGCCGGGGATCCGGAGAAGCTTTCTTT.

V is TRBV5-1 and J is TRBJ2-5, with a possible D match to TRBD2 (7 bases). From germline, CDR1 is SGHRS and CDR2 YFSETQ. Trimming cost V 0 bases and J 5 bases, with 29 bases left between them. The CDR3 extends over 20 amino acids. CDR3 in amino acids: CASSLASKLDIGGAGETQYF. The DNA of the CDR3 is TGCGCCAGCAGCTTGGCCTCGAAATTAGATATAGGGGGGGCCGGGGAGACCCAGTACTTC.

This CDR3 is CASSSPGQGIFTKQYF. CDR3 DNA sequence: TGTGCCAGCAGCTCCCCGGGACAGGGTATATTTACGAAGCAGTACTTC. This rearrangement joins TRBV28 to TRBJ2-7; 9 positions match TRBD1. The length of the CDR3 is 16 residues. After removal of 6 bases from V and 8 bases from J, the junction contained 17 bases not matched to a gene. Germline CDR1 and CDR2: MDHEN and SYDVKM.

This chain uses TRBV7-8 with TRBJ2-4; maybe TRBD1 (5 bases). Trimming took 5 bases from V and 6 from J, leaving 11 bases between them. The CDR3 spans 13 residues. The germline V gene has CDR1 SGHVS and CDR2 FQNEAQ. The CDR3 region has the DNA TGTGCCAGCAGCACCCGGACAATAAACATTCAGTACTTC. Translation: CASSTRTINIQYF.